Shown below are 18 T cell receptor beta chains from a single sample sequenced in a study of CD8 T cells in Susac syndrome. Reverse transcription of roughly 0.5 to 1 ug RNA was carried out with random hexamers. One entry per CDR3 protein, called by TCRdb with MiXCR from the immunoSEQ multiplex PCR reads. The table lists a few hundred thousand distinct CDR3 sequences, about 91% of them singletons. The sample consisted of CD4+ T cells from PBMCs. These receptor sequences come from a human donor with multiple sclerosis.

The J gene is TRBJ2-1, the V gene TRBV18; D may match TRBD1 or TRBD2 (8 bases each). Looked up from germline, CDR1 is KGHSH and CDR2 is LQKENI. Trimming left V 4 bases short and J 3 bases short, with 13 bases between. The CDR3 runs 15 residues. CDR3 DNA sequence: TGTGCCAGCTCACGGACAGGGACTAGCTACAATGAGCAGTTCTTC. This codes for CASSRTGTSYNEQFF.

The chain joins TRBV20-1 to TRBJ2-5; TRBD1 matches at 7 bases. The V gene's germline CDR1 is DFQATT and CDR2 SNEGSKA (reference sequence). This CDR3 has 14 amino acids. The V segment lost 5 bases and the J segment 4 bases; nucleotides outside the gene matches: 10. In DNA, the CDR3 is TGCAGTGCTGGCACGACAGGGCTGGGAGAGACCCAGTACTTC. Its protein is CSAGTTGLGETQYF.

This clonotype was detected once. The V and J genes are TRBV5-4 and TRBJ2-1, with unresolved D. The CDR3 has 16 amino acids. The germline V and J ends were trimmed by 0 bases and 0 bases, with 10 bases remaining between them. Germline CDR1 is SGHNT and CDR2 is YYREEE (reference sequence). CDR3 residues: CASSLDSRSSYNEQFF. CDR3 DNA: TGTGCCAGCAGCTTGGATTCGCGGAGCTCCTACAATGAGCAGTTCTTC.

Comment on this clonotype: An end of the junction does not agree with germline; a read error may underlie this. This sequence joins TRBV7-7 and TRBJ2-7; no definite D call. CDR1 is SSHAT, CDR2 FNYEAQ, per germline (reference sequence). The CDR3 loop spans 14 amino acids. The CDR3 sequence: CASSPSLSDYEQYF. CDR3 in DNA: TGTGCTAGCAGCCCAAGCCTCAGTGACTACGAGCAGTACTTC.

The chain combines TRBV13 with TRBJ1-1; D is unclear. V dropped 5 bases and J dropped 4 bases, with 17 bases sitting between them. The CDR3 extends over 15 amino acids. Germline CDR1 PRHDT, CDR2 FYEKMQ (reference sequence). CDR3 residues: CASSAGNGVITEAFF. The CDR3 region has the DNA TGTGCCAGCAGCGCAGGCAACGGGGTGATCACTGAAGCTTTCTTT.

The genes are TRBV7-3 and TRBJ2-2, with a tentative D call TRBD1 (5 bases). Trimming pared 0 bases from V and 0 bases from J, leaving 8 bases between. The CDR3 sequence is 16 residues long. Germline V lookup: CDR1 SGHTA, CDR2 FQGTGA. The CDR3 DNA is TGTGCCAGCAGCTTAACAGGGGCAGCGAACACCGGGGAGCTGTTTTTT. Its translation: CASSLTGAANTGELFF.

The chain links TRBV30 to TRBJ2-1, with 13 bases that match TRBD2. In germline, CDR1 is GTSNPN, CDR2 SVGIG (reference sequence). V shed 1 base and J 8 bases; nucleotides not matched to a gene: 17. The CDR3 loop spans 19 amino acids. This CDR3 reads CAWSDTGTSGIIIADEQFF. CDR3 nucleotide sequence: TGTGCCTGGAGTGATACCGGGACTAGCGGGATAATTATCGCGGATGAGCAGTTCTTC.

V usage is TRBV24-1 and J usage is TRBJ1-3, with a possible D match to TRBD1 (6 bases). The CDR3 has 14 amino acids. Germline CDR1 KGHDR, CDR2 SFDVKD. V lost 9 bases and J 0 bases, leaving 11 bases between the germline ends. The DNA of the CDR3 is TGTGCCACCGGATCGGGACACTCTGGAAACACCATATATTTT. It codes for CATGSGHSGNTIYF.

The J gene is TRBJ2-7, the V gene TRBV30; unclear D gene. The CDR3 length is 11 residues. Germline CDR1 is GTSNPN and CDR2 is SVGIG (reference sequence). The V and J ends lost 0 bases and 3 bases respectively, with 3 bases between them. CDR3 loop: CAWSVYYEQYF. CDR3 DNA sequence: TGTGCCTGGAGTGTTTACTACGAGCAGTACTTC.

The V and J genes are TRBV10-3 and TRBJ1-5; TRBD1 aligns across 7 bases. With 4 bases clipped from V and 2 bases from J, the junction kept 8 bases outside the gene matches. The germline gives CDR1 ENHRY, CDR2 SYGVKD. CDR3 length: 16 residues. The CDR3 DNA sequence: TGTGCCATCAGTGGAAGTTACGGGACAGGCAATCAGCCCCAGCATTTT. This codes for CAISGSYGTGNQPQHF.

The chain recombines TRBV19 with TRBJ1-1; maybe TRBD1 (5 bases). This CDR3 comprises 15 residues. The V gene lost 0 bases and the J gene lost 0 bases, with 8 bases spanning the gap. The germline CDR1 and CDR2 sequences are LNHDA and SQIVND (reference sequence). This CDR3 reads CASSIDGAVNTEAFF. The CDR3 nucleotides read TGTGCCAGTAGTATAGATGGGGCGGTGAACACTGAAGCTTTCTTT.

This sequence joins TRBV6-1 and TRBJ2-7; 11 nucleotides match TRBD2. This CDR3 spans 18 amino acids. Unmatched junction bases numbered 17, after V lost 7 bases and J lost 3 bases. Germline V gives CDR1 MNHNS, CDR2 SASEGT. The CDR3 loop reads CASTRLLAGAFLGYEQYF. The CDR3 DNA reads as TGTGCCAGCACTCGGTTACTAGCGGGGGCCTTCCTTGGCTACGAGCAGTACTTC.

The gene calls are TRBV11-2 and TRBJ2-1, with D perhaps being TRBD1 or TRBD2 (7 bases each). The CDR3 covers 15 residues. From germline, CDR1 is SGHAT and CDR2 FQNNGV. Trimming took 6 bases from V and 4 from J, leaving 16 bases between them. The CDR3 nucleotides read TGTGCCAGCAGGGGCAGGGGGGGGTTATACAATGAGCAGTTCTTC. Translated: CASRGRGGLYNEQFF. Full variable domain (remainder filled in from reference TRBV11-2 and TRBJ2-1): EAGVAQSPRYKIIEKRQSVAFWCNPISGHATLYWYQQILGQGPKLLIQFQNNGVVDDSQLPKDRFSAERLKGVDSTLKIQPAKLEDSAVYLCASRGRGGLYNEQFFGPGTRLTVL.

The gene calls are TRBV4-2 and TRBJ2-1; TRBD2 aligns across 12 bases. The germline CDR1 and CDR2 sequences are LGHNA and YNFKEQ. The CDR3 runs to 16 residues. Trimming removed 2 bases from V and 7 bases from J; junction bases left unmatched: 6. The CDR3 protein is CASSQTGTSGWNEQFF. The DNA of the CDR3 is TGTGCCAGCAGCCAAACCGGGACTAGCGGGTGGAATGAGCAGTTCTTC.

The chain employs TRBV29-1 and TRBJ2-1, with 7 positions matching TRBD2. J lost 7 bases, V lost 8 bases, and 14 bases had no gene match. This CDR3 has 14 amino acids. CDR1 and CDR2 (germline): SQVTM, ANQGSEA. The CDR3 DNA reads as TGCAGCTACGACCCTGGACTAGGTGGGAATGAGCAGTTCTTC. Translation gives CSYDPGLGGNEQFF.

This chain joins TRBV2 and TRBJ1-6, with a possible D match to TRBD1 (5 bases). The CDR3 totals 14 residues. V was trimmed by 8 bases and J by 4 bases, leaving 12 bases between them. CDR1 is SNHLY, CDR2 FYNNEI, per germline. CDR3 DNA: TGTGCCAGCTCGAGGGGACCGTATAATTCACCCCTCCACTTT. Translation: CASSRGPYNSPLHF.

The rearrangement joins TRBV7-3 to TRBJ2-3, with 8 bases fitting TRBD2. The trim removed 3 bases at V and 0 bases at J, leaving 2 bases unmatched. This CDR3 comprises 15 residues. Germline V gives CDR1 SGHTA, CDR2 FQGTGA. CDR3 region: CASSFSGKSTDTQYF. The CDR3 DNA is TGTGCCAGCAGCTTTAGCGGGAAAAGCACAGATACGCAGTATTTT.

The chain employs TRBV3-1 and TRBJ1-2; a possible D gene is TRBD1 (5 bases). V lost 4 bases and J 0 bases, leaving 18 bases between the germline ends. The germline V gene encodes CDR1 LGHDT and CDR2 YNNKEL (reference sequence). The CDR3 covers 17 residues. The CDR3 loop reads CASSPRGLIGANYGYTF. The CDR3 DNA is TGTGCCAGCAGCCCTAGGGGCCTGATCGGGGCTAACTATGGCTACACCTTC.